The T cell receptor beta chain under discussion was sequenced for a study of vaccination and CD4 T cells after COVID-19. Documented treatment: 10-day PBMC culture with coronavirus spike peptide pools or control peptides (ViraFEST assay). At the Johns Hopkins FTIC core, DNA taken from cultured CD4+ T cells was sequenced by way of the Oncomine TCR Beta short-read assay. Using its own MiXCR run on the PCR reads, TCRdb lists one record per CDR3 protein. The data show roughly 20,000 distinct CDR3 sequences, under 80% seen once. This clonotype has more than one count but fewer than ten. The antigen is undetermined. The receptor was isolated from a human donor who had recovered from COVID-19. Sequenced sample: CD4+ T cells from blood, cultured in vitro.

The CDR3, as DNA: TGCAGTGCCGGGAGACAGGGTAGCAATCAGCCCCAGCATTTT. As protein: CSAGRQGSNQPQHF. This chain connects TRBV20-1 to TRBJ1-5, with 7 bases that match TRBD1. V was pared by 6 bases and J by 0 bases, with 5 bases of the junction left unmatched. The length of the CDR3 is 14 residues. CDR1 is DFQATT, CDR2 SNEGSKA, per germline (reference sequence).